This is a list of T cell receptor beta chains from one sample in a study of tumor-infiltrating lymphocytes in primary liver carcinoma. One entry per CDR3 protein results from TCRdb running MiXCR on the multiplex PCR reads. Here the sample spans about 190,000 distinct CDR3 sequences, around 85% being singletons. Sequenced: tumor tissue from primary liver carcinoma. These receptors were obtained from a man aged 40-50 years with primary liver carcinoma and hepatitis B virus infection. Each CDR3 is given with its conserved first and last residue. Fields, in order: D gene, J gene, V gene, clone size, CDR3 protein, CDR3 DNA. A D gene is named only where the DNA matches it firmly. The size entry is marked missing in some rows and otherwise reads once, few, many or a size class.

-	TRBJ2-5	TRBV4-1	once	CASSPLVYKETQYF	TGCGCCAGCAGCCCCCTGGTCTATAAAGAGACCCAGTACTTT
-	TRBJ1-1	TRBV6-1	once	CAIQIGSINPEAFF	TGTGCCATCCAAATAGGTAGCATAAACCCTGAAGCTTTCTTT
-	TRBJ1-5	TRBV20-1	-	CSDRIHGDSNQPQHF	TGCAGTGATAGAATCCACGGAGATAGTAATCAGCCCCAGCATTTT
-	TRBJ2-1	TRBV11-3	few	CVRSLGVSNNEQFF	TGTGTCAGGAGCTTAGGCGTATCGAACAATGAGCAGTTCTTC
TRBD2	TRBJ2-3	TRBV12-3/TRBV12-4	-	CASTWGLARVSDTQNF	TGTGCCAGCACCTGGGGACTAGCGAGAGTCAGCGATACGCAGAATTTT
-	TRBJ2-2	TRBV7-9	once	CASSFADNTEELFF	TGTGCCAGCAGCTTTGCGGACAACACCGAGGAGCTGTTTTTT
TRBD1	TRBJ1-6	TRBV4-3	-	CASSHLTGQAGSPLHF	TGCGCCAGCAGTCATCTAACTGGACAGGCTGGGTCACCCCTCCACTTT
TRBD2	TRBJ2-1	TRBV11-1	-	CASRLAKRGGYNEQFF	TGTGCCAGCAGATTAGCGAAGCGGGGTGGCTACAATGAACAGTTCTTC
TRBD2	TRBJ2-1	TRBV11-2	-	CANSQASGSNNEQFF	TGTGCCAACAGCCAGGCTAGCGGGAGCAACAATGAACAGTTCTTC
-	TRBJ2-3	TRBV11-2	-	CTSTPPGRADRQYF	TGTACCAGCACCCCCCCGGGCCGGGCAGATAGGCAGTATTTT
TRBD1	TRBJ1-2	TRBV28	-	CASIFLGQGYGYTF	TGTGCCAGCATATTCTTGGGACAGGGCTATGGCTACACCTTC
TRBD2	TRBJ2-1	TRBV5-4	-	CASSLEGGSHDEQFF	TGTGCCAGCAGCTTGGAGGGCGGGAGTCACGATGAGCAGTTCTTC
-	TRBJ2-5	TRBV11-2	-	CVSSLTSNQETQYF	TGTGTCAGCAGCCTGACGAGTAACCAAGAGACTCAGTACTTC
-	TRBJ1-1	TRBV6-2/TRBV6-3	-	CARSRHGYTEAFF	TGTGCCAGGAGTCGACATGGTTACACTGAAGCTTTCTTT
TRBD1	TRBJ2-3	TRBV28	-	CASGTSQGAVGTQYF	TGTGCCAGCGGTACGTCACAGGGGGCAGTCGGTACGCAGTATTTT
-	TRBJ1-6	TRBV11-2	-	CDSSLGDHGYNSPPHF	TGTGACAGCAGCTTAGGGGACCACGGTTATAATTCACCCCCCCACTTT
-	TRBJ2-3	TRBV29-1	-	CSVSGTWASDTQYF	TGCAGTGTTTCCGGGACCTGGGCGTCAGATACGCAGTATTTT
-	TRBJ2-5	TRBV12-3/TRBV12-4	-	CASSLSEVESQYF	TGTGCCAGCAGTTTGTCAGAGGTCGAGAGCCAGTACTTC
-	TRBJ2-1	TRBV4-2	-	CASSQDSTTSGGQFF	TGTGCCAGCAGCCAAGATTCGACTACCAGCGGTGGGCAGTTCTTC
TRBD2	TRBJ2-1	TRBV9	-	CASSSRTSGTRNEKFF	TGTGCCAGCAGCTCCCGGACTAGCGGGACAAGAAATGAGAAATTCTTC
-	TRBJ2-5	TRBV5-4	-	CASSTDQETQCF	TGTGCCAGCAGTACGGACCAAGAGACCCAGTGTTTC
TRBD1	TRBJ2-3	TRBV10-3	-	CALSGTGGTDTQYF	TGTGCCTTATCCGGGACAGGGGGTACAGATACGCAGTATTTT
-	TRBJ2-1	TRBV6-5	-	CASKPRPSFGEQFF	TGTGCCAGCAAGCCTCGGCCCAGCTTTGGTGAGCAGTTCTTC
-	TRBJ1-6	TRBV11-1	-	CASSLTLDLPLHF	TGTGCCAGCAGCCTGACACTGGATTTACCCCTCCACTTT
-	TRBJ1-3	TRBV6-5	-	CASSHGPRAGIAGNTIYF	TGTGCCAGCAGTCACGGTCCGAGGGCAGGGATCGCTGGAAACACCATATACTTT
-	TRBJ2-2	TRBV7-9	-	CAISLVRQGWTGELLF	TGTGCCATCAGCTTAGTTCGTCAGGGTTGGACCGGGGAGCTGTTGTTT
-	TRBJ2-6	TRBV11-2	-	CASRPRREWTGTNVLIF	TGTGCCAGCAGACCAAGGAGAGAGTGGACTGGGACCAACGTCCTGATTTTC
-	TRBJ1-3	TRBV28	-	CPSSPGGSGNTIYF	TGTCCCAGCAGTCCGGGGGGCTCTGGAAACACCATATATTTT
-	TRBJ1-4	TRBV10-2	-	CASSEITGPNEKLFF	TGCGCCAGCAGTGAGATAACAGGCCCTAATGAAAAACTGTTTTTT
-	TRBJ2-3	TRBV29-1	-	CSVGASVRPDKQYF	TGCAGCGTGGGGGCCAGTGTGAGGCCAGATAAGCAGTATTTT
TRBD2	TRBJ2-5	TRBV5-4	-	CATRSVAGWPENQYF	TGTGCCACCAGATCCGTAGCGGGATGGCCAGAGAACCAGTACTTC
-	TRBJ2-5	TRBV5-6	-	CDSSLEASLETQYF	TGTGACAGCAGCCTGGAGGCTAGCCTAGAGACCCAATACTTC
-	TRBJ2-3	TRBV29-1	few	CSAGKTDRQYF	TGCAGCGCGGGAAAGACAGATAGACAGTATTTT
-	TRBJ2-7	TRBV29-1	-	CSVVARSLEQYF	TGCAGCGTTGTGGCTCGGTCACTCGAGCAGTACTTC
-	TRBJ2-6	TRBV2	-	CASSPLSSGASVLTF	TGTGCCAGCAGTCCGTTGTCCTCTGGGGCCAGCGTCCTGACTTTC
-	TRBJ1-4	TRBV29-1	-	CSVGGGMGEKLLF	TGCAGTGTTGGCGGAGGGATGGGTGAAAAACTGCTTTTT
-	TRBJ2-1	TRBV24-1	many	CATSLSRSDEQFF	TGTGCCACCTCCCTAAGCAGGTCAGATGAGCAGTTCTTC
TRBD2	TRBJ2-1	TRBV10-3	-	CAISKSGLAGGTYNKQFF	TGTGCCATCAGTAAGTCTGGACTAGCGGGAGGGACCTACAATAAGCAGTTCTTC
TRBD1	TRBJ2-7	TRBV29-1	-	CSVSPTGLHGQYF	TGCAGCGTTTCCCCGACAGGGCTCCACGGGCAGTATTTC
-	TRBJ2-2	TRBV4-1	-	CASSQLTFSRELLF	TGCGCCAGCAGCCAACTTACCTTCTCCAGGGAGCTGTTATTT
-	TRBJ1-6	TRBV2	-	CASSEQNNSSLHF	TGTGCCAGCAGTGAACAGAATAATTCATCCCTCCACTTT
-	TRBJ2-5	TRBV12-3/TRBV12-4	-	CASSPAGVEETLHF	TGTGCCAGCAGTCCCGCCGGAGTTGAAGAAACCCTGCACTTC